A single sample is the source of the 2 T cell receptor beta chains below, sequenced in a study of OX40 agonist ivuxolimab in advanced cancers. Clones were sequenced by immunoSEQ multiplex PCR, and TCRdb holds only the in-frame ones, with some missing. The table records more than 15,000 clones, approximately 85% of them present only once. The sequencing used CD4+ or CD8+ T cells sorted from blood, collected in a trial of the OX40 agonist ivuxolimab. Receptors originate from an adult with an advanced solid tumor such as melanoma, head and neck, liver or kidney cancer.

The rearrangement joins TRBV21-1 to TRBJ2-3; the listed D gene, TRBD2, was not tested against the DNA. TRBV21-1 is shown as a pseudogene. This CDR3 comprises 17 residues. Written as DNA, the CDR3 is TGTGCCAGCAGCAAATTTTGGCGGGAGGGGGGCCCAGATACGCAGTATTTT. It is translated as CASSKFWREGGPDTQYF.

This chain connects TRBV19 to TRBJ2-5; the D is unclear. Deletions cut 1 base from V and 5 bases from J, with 17 bases between. The CDR3 totals 16 residues. Germline V gene sequence: CDR1 LNHDA, CDR2 SQIVND (reference sequence). This CDR3 is CASSIGGSKGGETQYF. The CDR3 DNA sequence: TGTGCCAGTAGTATAGGCGGCTCGAAGGGCGGCGAGACCCAGTACTTC.